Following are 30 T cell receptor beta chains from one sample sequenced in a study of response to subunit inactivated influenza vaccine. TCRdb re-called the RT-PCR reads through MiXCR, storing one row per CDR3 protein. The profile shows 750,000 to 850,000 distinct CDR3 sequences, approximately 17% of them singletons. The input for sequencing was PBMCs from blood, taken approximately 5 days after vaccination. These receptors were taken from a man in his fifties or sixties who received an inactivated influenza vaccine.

CDR3 DNA sequence: TGCGCCAGCAGTGATGCCGGGAGGTGGAATACGCAGTATTTT. Its translation: CASSDAGRWNTQYF. The rearrangement uses TRBV10-1 and TRBJ2-3; TRBD2 matches at 7 bases. The CDR3 is made up of 14 amino acids. V lost 3 bases and J lost 7; bases outside the gene matches: 7. Germline CDR1 reads WNHNN; CDR2 reads SYGVQD (reference sequence).

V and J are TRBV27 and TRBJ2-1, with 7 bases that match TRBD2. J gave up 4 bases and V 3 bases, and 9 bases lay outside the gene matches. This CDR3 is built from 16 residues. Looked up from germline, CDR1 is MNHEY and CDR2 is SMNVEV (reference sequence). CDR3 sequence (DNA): TGTGCCAGCAGTTTGGGCCAGGGACTATTTTACAATGAGCAGTTCTTC. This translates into CASSLGQGLFYNEQFF.

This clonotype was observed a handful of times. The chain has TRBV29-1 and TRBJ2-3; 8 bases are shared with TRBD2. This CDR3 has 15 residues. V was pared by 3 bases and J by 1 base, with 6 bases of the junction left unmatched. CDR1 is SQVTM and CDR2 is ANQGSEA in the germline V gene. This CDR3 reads CSVDYAGGRTDTQYF. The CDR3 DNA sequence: TGCAGCGTTGATTACGCGGGAGGTCGCACAGATACGCAGTATTTT.

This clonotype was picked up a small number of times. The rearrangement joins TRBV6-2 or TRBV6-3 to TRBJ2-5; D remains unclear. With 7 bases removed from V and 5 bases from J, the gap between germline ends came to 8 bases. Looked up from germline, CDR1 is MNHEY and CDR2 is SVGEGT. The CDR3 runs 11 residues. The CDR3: CASMTWETQYF. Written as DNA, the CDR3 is TGTGCCAGCATGACCTGGGAGACCCAGTACTTC.

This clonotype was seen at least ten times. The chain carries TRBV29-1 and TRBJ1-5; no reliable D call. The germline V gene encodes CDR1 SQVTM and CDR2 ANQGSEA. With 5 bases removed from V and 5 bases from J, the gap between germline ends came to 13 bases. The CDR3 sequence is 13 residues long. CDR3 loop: CSVQKEGDQPQHF. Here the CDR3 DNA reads TGCAGCGTTCAGAAAGAGGGCGATCAGCCCCAGCATTTT.

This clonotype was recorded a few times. CDR3 DNA: TGTGCCAGCAGTTACGAGATAGGACTAGTACTCCGCCAAGAGACCCAGTACTTC. Protein sequence: CASSYEIGLVLRQETQYF. V usage is TRBV6-2 or TRBV6-3 and J usage is TRBJ2-5; TRBD2 agrees at 7 bases. This CDR3 contains 18 residues. The J segment lost 1 base and the V segment lost 2 bases, leaving 13 bases of the junction unmatched. The V gene's germline CDR1 is MNHEY and CDR2 SVGEGT.

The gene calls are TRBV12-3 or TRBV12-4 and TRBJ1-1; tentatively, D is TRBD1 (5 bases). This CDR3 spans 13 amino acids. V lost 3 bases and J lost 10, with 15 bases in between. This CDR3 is CASSFSGGRGAFF. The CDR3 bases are TGTGCCAGCAGTTTTTCGGGGGGGAGAGGAGCTTTCTTT.

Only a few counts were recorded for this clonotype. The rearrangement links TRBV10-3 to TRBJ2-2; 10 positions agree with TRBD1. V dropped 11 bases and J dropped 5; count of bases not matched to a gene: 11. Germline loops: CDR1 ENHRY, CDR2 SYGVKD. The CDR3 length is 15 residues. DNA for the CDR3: TGTGCCTCATGGGGGACAGGGGATGTAACCGGGGAGCTGTTTTTT. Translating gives CASWGTGDVTGELFF.

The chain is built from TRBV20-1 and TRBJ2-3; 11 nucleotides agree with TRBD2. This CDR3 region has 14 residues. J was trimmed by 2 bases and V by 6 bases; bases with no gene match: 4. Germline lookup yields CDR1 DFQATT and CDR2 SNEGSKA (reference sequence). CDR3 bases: TGCAGTGCGGTAGCGGGGGGGCCCACAGATACGCAGTATTTT. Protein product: CSAVAGGPTDTQYF.

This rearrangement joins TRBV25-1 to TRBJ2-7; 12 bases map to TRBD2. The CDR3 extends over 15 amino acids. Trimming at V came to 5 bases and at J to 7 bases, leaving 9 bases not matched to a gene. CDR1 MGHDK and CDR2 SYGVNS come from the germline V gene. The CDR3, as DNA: TGTGCCAGCAGTTCCTTCTCGCTAGCGGGAGGGGAGCAGTACTTC. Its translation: CASSSFSLAGGEQYF.

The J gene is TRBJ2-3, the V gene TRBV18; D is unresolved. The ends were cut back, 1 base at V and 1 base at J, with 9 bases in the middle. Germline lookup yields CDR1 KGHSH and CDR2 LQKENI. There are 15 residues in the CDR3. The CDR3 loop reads CASSPLGRGTDTQYF. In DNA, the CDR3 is TGTGCCAGCTCACCACTCGGTAGGGGCACAGATACGCAGTATTTT.

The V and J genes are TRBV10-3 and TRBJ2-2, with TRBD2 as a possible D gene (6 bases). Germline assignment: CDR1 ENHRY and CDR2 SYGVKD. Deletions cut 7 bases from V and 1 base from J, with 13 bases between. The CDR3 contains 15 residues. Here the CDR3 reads CAITRDLLNTGELFF. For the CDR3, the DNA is TGTGCCATCACCCGGGACTTACTGAACACCGGGGAGCTGTTTTTT.

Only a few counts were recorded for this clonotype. The CDR3 nucleotides are TGCAGTGCCGCGGGACTAGCTCTGGATGAGCAGTTCTTC. Its protein product is CSAAGLALDEQFF. This chain uses TRBV20-1 with TRBJ2-1; 9 bases are shared with TRBD2. J gave up 8 bases and V 6 bases, and 8 bases lay outside the gene matches. From germline, CDR1 is DFQATT and CDR2 SNEGSKA (reference sequence). This CDR3 spans 13 amino acids.

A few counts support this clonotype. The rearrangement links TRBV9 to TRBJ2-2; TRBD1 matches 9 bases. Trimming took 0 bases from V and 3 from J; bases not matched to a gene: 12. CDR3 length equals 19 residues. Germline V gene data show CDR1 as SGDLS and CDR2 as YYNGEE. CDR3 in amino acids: CASSVAPFTGGRDTGELFF. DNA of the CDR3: TGTGCCAGCAGCGTAGCCCCTTTTACAGGGGGCAGGGACACCGGGGAGCTGTTTTTT. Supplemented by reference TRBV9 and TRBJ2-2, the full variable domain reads DSGVTQTPKHLITATGQRVTLRCSPRSGDLSVYWYQQSLDQGLQFLIQYYNGEERAKGNILERFSAQQFPDLHSELNLSSLELGDSALYFCASSVAPFTGGRDTGELFFGEGSRLTVL.

CDR3 coding DNA: TGTGCCAGCAGCCTTCAAACCCCAGATACGCAGTATTTT. Protein: CASSLQTPDTQYF. The chain uses TRBV11-2 and TRBJ2-3; D is uncertain. The CDR3 length is 13 residues. Trimming removed 5 bases at V and 4 bases at J, with 10 bases between. Germline assignment: CDR1 SGHAT and CDR2 FQNNGV.

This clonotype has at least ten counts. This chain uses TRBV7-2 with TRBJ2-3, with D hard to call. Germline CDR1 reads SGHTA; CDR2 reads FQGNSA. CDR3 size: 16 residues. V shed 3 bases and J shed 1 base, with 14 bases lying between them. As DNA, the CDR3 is TGTGCCAGCAGCTTTTCCGCCTGGGTTGGCACAGATACGCAGTATTTT. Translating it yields CASSFSAWVGTDTQYF.

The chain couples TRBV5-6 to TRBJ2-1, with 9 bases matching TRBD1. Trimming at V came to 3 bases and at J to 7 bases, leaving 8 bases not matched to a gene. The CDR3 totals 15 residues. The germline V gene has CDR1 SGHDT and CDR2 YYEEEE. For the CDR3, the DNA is TGTGCCAGCAGCTGGACAGGGGTGATATTTAATGAGCAGTTCTTC. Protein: CASSWTGVIFNEQFF. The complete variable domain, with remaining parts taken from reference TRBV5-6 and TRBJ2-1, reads DAGVTQSPTHLIKTRGQQVTLRCSPKSGHDTVSWYQQALGQGPQFIFQYYEEEERQRGNFPDRFSGHQFPNYSSELNVNALLLGDSALYLCASSWTGVIFNEQFFGPGTRLTVL.

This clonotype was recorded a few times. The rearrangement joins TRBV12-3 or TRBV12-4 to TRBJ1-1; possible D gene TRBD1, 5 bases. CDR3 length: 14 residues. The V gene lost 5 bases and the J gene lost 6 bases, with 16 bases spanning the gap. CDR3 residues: CASSLYSGRAEAFF. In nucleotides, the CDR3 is TGTGCCAGCAGTCTTTACTCAGGGCGCGCTGAAGCTTTCTTT.

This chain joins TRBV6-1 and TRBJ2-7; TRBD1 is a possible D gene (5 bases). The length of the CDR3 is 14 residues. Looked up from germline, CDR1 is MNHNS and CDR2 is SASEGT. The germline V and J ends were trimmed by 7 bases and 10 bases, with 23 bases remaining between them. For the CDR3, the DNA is TGTGCCAGCACTACCAGGGTTTCCGGTACGAAACAGTACTTC. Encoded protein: CASTTRVSGTKQYF.

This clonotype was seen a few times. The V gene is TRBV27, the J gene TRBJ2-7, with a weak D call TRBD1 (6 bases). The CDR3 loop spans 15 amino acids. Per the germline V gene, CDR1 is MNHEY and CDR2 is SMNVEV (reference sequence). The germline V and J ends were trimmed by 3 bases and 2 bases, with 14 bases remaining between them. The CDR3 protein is CASSFLGAATYEQYF. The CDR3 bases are TGTGCCAGCAGTTTTTTGGGGGCTGCCACCTACGAGCAGTACTTC.

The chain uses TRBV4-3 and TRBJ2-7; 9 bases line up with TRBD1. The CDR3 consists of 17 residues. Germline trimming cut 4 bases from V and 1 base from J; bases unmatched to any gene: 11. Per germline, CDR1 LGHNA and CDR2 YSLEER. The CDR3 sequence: CASSPFAGTGISYEQYF. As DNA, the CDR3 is TGCGCCAGCAGCCCGTTCGCCGGGACAGGGATTTCCTACGAGCAGTACTTC.

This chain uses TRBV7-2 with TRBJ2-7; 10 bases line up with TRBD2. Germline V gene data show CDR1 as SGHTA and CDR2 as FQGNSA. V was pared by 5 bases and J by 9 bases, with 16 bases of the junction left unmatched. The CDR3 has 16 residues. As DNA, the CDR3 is TGTGCCAGCAGCCAACGTCCACTAGCGGGGTTTGGAGGGCAGTACTTC. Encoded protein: CASSQRPLAGFGGQYF.

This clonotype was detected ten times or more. As DNA, the CDR3 is TGTGCCAGCAGTGCCAGTGGTGATACGCAGTATTTT. Translated: CASSASGDTQYF. V gene TRBV12-3 or TRBV12-4 combines with J gene TRBJ2-3; D is undetermined. The germline V and J ends were trimmed by 5 bases and 6 bases, with 9 bases remaining between them. This CDR3 region has 12 residues.

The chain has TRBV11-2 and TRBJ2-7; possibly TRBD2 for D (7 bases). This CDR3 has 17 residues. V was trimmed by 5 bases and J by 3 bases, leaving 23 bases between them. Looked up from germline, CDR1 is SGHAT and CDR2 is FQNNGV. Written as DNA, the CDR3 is TGTGCCAGCAGCCTAGGGGCGGGGGCCGTTCACAGCTACGAGCAGTACTTC. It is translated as CASSLGAGAVHSYEQYF.

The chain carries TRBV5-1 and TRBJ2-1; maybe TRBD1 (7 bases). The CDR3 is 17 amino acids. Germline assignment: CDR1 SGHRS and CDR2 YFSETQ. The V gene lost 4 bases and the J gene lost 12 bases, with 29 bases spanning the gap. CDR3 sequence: CASSQGAGGRIQGRQFF. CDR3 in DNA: TGCGCCAGCAGCCAGGGAGCAGGGGGGAGGATTCAAGGGAGGCAGTTCTTC.

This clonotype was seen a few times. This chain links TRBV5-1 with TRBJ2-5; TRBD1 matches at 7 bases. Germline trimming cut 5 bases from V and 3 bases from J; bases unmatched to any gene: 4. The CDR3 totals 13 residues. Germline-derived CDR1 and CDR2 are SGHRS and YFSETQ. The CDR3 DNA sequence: TGCGCCAGCAGGGCCGGGACAGAAGAGACCCAGTACTTC. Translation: CASRAGTEETQYF.

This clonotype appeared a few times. The CDR3 sequence is CASSLGQHLPGNTIYF. Here the CDR3 DNA reads TGCGCCAGCAGCTTGGGACAGCACCTTCCTGGAAACACCATATATTTT. V is TRBV5-1 and J is TRBJ1-3, with D possibly matching TRBD1 (5 bases). This CDR3 spans 16 amino acids. With 0 bases removed from V and 2 bases from J, the gap between germline ends came to 12 bases. Germline lookup yields CDR1 SGHRS and CDR2 YFSETQ.

CDR3 amino acids: CASSTGGLDNEQFF. In DNA form, the CDR3 reads TGTGCCAGTAGTACAGGGGGGCTCGACAATGAGCAGTTCTTC. V and J are TRBV19 and TRBJ2-1; TRBD1 is a possible D gene (7 bases). The CDR3 totals 14 residues. From germline, CDR1 is LNHDA and CDR2 SQIVND (reference sequence). The V and J ends lost 4 bases and 5 bases respectively, with 12 bases between them.

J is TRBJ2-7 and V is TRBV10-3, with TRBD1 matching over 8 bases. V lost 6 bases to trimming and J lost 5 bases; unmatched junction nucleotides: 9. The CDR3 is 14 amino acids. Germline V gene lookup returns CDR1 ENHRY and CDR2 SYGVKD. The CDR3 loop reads CAISAGTGVDEQYF. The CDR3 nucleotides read TGTGCCATCAGCGCGGGGACAGGAGTCGACGAGCAGTACTTC.

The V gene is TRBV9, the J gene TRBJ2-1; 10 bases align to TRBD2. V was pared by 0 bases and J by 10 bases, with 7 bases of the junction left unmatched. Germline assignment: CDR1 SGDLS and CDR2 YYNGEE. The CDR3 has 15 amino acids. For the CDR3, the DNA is TGTGCCAGCAGCGTAGTGGCTAGCGGGGGCGGGGAGCAGTTCTTC. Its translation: CASSVVASGGGEQFF.